The 10 T cell receptor beta chains below all came from one sample that was sequenced in a study of blood T cell repertoires in COVID-19. Clones were read by immunoSEQ multiplex PCR, and TCRdb kept only the in-frame ones, dropping some. Of about 200,000 clones in the sample, 85% to 90% were seen once. Material: peripheral blood. Source of these receptors: a man aged 18 to 29 with active or convalescent COVID-19.

CDR3 protein: CAWSRDRNEKLFF. The CDR3 coding sequence is TGTGCCTGGAGCCGGGACAGGAATGAAAAACTGTTTTTT. The V call is TRBV30, the J call TRBJ1-4; TRBD1 aligns across 8 bases. The V gene's germline CDR1 is GTSNPN and CDR2 SVGIG (reference sequence). V was clipped by 3 bases and J by 5 bases; unmatched bases: 2. This CDR3 region has 13 residues.

The J gene is TRBJ1-4, the V gene TRBV5-1, with a possible D match to TRBD1 (6 bases). Germline CDR1 and CDR2: SGHRS and YFSETQ. The CDR3 has 18 residues. Between the trimmed V and J ends, which lost 0 bases and 10 bases, there was a span of 25 bases. For the CDR3, the DNA is TGCGCCAGCAGCTTGGCCCCCGGGACACCAACCCGAGGAGGAAAACTGTTTTTT. This sequence encodes CASSLAPGTPTRGGKLFF.

The table lists this clone with many counts. This chain connects TRBV11-2 to TRBJ1-2, with a possible D match to TRBD1 (6 bases). The CDR3 sequence is 15 residues long. CDR1 and CDR2 (germline): SGHAT, FQNNGV. Trimming left V 4 bases short and J 8 bases short, with 20 bases between. The CDR3 nucleotides are TGTGCCAGCAGCTCCTCCCCCACAGGGCCCCTGGGCTACACCTTC. This encodes CASSSSPTGPLGYTF.

V usage is TRBV7-8 and J usage is TRBJ1-2; maybe TRBD1 (5 bases). The CDR3 loop spans 13 amino acids. Trimming took 1 base from V and 4 from J, leaving 7 bases between them. The germline V gene encodes CDR1 SGHVS and CDR2 FQNEAQ. CDR3: CASSLGGLYGYTF. CDR3 in DNA: TGTGCCAGCAGCTTAGGGGGCCTCTATGGCTACACCTTC.

V usage is TRBV5-1 and J usage is TRBJ1-2; D perhaps matches TRBD1 (5 bases). Deletions cut 4 bases from V and 2 bases from J, with 12 bases between. The CDR3 covers 14 residues. Germline CDR1 SGHRS, CDR2 YFSETQ. The CDR3 here is CASSPSGGNYGYTF. CDR3 in DNA: TGCGCCAGCAGCCCTTCGGGGGGGAACTATGGCTACACCTTC.

This clone was seen more than once but under ten times. The chain has TRBV9 and TRBJ1-5; D may be TRBD1 (6 bases). The germline V and J ends were trimmed by 0 bases and 4 bases, with 8 bases remaining between them. CDR1 and CDR2 from the germline V gene are SGDLS and YYNGEE. This CDR3 has 14 residues. Here the CDR3 reads CASSVGTANQPQHF. In DNA form, the CDR3 reads TGTGCCAGCAGCGTAGGGACAGCGAATCAGCCCCAGCATTTT.

This chain connects TRBV7-3 to TRBJ1-6, with a possible D match to TRBD1 (5 bases). The germline V gene has CDR1 SGHTA and CDR2 FQGTGA. V shed 0 bases and J shed 8 bases, with 5 bases lying between them. CDR3 length equals 13 residues. CDR3 in DNA: TGTGCCAGCAGCTTAACCAGGGATTCACCCCTCCACTTT. Translation: CASSLTRDSPLHF.

The chain links TRBV18 to TRBJ1-2; D remains ambiguous. CDR3 length: 15 amino acids. CDR1 is KGHSH, CDR2 LQKENI, per germline. V was cut by 2 bases and J by 1 base, with 11 bases left in between. The CDR3 bases are TGTGCCAGCTCACCAGAGACGGACTTTAACTATGGCTACACCTTC. Residues: CASSPETDFNYGYTF. Using reference TRBV18 and TRBJ1-2 for the parts outside the CDR3, the full variable domain is NAGVMQNPRHLVRRRGQEARLRCSPMKGHSHVYWYRQLPEEGLKFMVYLQKENIIDESGMPKERFSAEFPKEGPSILRIQQVVRGDSAAYFCASSPETDFNYGYTFGSGTRLTVV.

The rearrangement links TRBV19 to TRBJ1-6; no firm D call. CDR1 is LNHDA and CDR2 is SQIVND in the germline V gene (reference sequence). This CDR3 has 14 residues. V lost 3 bases, J lost 4 bases, and 7 bases lay in between. Written as DNA, the CDR3 is TGTGCCAGTAGTATGACTCTATATAATTCACCCCTCCACTTT. Translation gives CASSMTLYNSPLHF.

J is TRBJ2-2 and V is TRBV2; D may be TRBD1 (6 bases). Germline loops: CDR1 SNHLY, CDR2 FYNNEI. The CDR3 length is 14 residues. The V end lost 6 bases, the J end lost 9 bases, and 17 bases lay between the germline ends. The CDR3, as DNA: TGTGCCAGCAGCGCAGGGGCCACCCACCGGGAGCTGTTTTTT. Translation gives CASSAGATHRELFF.